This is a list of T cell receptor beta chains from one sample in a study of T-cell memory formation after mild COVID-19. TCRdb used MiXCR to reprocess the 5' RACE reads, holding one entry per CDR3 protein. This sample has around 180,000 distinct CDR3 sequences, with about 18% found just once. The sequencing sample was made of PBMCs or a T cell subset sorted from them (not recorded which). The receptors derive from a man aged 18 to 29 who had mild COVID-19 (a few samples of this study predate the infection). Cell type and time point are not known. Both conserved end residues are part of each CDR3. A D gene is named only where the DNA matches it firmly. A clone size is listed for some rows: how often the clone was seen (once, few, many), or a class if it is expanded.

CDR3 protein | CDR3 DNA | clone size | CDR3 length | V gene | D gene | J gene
CASSWGGDRVGKAFF | TGTGCCAGCAGCTGGGGAGGGGACAGGGTTGGAAAGGCTTTCTTT | - | 15 | TRBV7-8 | TRBD1 | TRBJ1-1
CASSDPRLAGDNQETQYF | TGTGCCAGCAGTGATCCTCGACTAGCGGGAGACAACCAAGAGACCCAGTACTTC | - | 18 | TRBV25-1 | TRBD2 | TRBJ2-5
CSAGLALNPRELFF | TGCAGTGCCGGACTAGCCTTAAATCCCCGGGAGCTGTTTTTT | once | 14 | TRBV20-1 | TRBD2 | TRBJ2-2
CASHYTGANQPQHF | TGTGCCAGTCACTATACAGGGGCGAATCAGCCCCAGCATTTT | - | 14 | TRBV19 | TRBD1 | TRBJ1-5
CSAREGLVQETQYF | TGCAGTGCTAGGGAAGGACTAGTGCAAGAGACCCAGTACTTC | few | 14 | TRBV20-1 | TRBD2 | TRBJ2-5
CSARDGTSIDNEQFF | TGCAGTGCTAGAGATGGGACTAGCATCGACAATGAGCAGTTCTTC | few | 15 | TRBV20-1 | TRBD2 | TRBJ2-1
CSVETSSADTQYF | TGCAGCGTTGAGACTAGCTCGGCGGATACGCAGTATTTT | many | 13 | TRBV29-1 | TRBD2 | TRBJ2-3
CASSFLGNYQPQHF | TGTGCCAGCAGTTTTCTCGGAAACTATCAGCCCCAGCATTTT | few | 14 | TRBV12-3/TRBV12-4 | - | TRBJ1-5
CASSRGFGEKLFF | TGTGCCAGCAGCCGGGGGTTCGGAGAAAAACTGTTTTTT | few | 13 | TRBV6-5 | - | TRBJ1-4
CASSLKISWTGVEDQPQHF | TGTGCCAGCAGCTTAAAAATATCCTGGACAGGGGTGGAAGATCAGCCCCAGCATTTT | - | 19 | TRBV7-3 | TRBD1 | TRBJ1-5
CSVEFGGRADTQYF | TGCAGCGTTGAATTCGGGGGCCGCGCGGATACGCAGTATTTT | few | 14 | TRBV29-1 | - | TRBJ2-3
CSARLALYTGELFF | TGCAGCGCGAGACTAGCACTCTACACCGGGGAGCTGTTTTTT | many | 14 | TRBV29-1 | TRBD2 | TRBJ2-2
CASSSRTRQETQYF | TGCGCCAGCAGCTCCCGGACTCGTCAAGAGACCCAGTACTTC | - | 14 | TRBV5-1 | - | TRBJ2-5
CASSTSGNTIYF | TGTGCCAGCAGCACCTCTGGAAACACCATATATTTT | few | 12 | TRBV7-9 | - | TRBJ1-3
CASSLAGGGAASEQFF | TGTGCCAGCAGCTTAGCGGGTGGGGGGGCCGCTAGTGAGCAGTTCTTC | - | 16 | TRBV7-2 | - | TRBJ2-1
CASSHGTDSGNTIYF | TGCGCCAGCAGCCACGGGACAGACTCTGGAAACACCATATATTTT | - | 15 | TRBV5-1 | TRBD1 | TRBJ1-3
CASGLAGGNEQFF | TGCGCCAGCGGCCTAGCGGGGGGCAATGAGCAGTTCTTC | few | 13 | TRBV5-1 | TRBD2 | TRBJ2-1
CASIAPGGYTF | TGTGCCAGCATAGCCCCAGGCGGCTACACCTTC | once | 11 | TRBV28 | - | TRBJ1-2
CASSSGQGGQPQHF | TGTGCCAGCAGTTCGGGACAGGGAGGTCAGCCCCAGCATTTT | - | 14 | TRBV6-5 | TRBD1 | TRBJ1-5
CASSPRLAGSGDTQYF | TGTGCCAGCAGCCCGAGACTAGCGGGGTCAGGAGATACGCAGTATTTT | - | 16 | TRBV4-2 | TRBD2 | TRBJ2-3
CASSEDYRVAEAFF | TGTGCCAGCAGTGAGGACTATAGGGTCGCTGAAGCTTTCTTT | few | 14 | TRBV6-6 | - | TRBJ1-1
CSALADTDTQYF | TGCAGTGCTTTAGCGGACACAGATACGCAGTATTTT | - | 12 | TRBV20-1 | - | TRBJ2-3
CASSFPPGGTF | TGTGCCAGCAGCTTCCCTCCAGGGGGGACCTTC | few | 11 | TRBV5-5 | TRBD1 | TRBJ1-2